Below, one T cell receptor (beta chain) is given with its context. Its ends do not fully match the called genes, so a read error is possible. There are 15 residues in the CDR3. The germline CDR1 and CDR2 sequences are MNHEY and SVGAGI. This sample was included in a study of cytomegalovirus exposure and HLA in healthy donors. Primers: 60 Vbeta forward and 13 Jbeta reverse. The table came from immunoSEQ multiplex PCR; TCRdb's copy has only in-frame clones and leaves some out. The sample includes roughly 180,000 clones, approximately 84% seen only once; the top ten take around 1.4%. This chain joins TRBV6-5 and TRBJ1-3; D remains unclear. Sequencing was carried out using PBMCs. This clonotype was sampled from a girl aged 10 to 17 in good health and CMV-seropositive. The CDR3 coding sequence is TGTGCCAGCACTTACTCAGCAGGTCCTGGAAACACCATATATTTT. Its protein product is CASTYSAGPGNTIYF.